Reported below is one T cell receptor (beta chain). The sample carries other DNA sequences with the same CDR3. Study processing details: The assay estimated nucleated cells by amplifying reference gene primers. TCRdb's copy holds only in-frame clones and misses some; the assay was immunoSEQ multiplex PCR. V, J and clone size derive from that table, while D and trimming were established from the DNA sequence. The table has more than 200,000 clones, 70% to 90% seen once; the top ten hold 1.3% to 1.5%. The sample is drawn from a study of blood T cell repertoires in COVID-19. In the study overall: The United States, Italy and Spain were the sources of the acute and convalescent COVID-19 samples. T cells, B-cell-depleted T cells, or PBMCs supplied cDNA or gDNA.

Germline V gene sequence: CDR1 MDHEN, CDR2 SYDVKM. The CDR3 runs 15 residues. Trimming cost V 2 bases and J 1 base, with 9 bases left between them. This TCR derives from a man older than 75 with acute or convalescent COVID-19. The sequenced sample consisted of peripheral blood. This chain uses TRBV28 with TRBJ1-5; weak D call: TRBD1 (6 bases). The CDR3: CASSLLQGSNQPQHF. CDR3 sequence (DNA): TGTGCCAGCAGTTTACTCCAGGGGAGCAATCAGCCCCAGCATTTT.